Below, 23 T cell receptor delta chains from the same sample are listed, as sequenced in a study of gamma-delta T cells after stem cell transplantation (dated by TCRdb to the mid-2010s). The library came from RT-PCR. This sample was sequenced with an Illumina MiSeq. TCRdb processed the public reads again with the CATT caller, after which rows with matching DNA were combined. The sample yields about 1,300 delta-chain clones; roughly 4.8% were counted once. Around 21% of the sample lies in the top ten. Sequenced sample: gamma-delta T cells. The receptors shown here come from a human donor. It is not recorded whose cells these are; they may come from a transplant donor.

This clone rates as hyperexpanded. The sample carries other DNA sequences with the same CDR3. This sequence joins TRDV1 and TRDJ1; D gene unclear. This CDR3 has 11 amino acids. CDR1 TSWWSYY and CDR2 QGS come from the germline V gene. Trimming took off 6 bases at V and 2 bases at J, with 4 bases between the two ends. The CDR3 loop is CALGGTDKLIF. In nucleotides, the CDR3 is TGTGCTCTTGGTGGTACCGATAAACTCATCTTT.

The rearrangement uses TRDV2 and TRDJ3; tentatively, D is TRDD3 (5 bases). The V gene lost 1 base and the J gene lost 0 bases, with 15 bases spanning the gap. This CDR3 contains 19 residues. The germline CDR1 and CDR2 sequences are GEAIGNYY and EKD. The CDR3 loop is CACDTAGFQSSWDTRQMFF. The CDR3, as DNA: TGTGCCTGTGACACTGCGGGATTCCAAAGCTCCTGGGACACCCGACAGATGTTTTTC.

Details on this clone: The protein in TCRdb stems from a much larger clone and differs at residue 5 from this DNA's translation, likely a read error; here the protein is translated from the DNA. The chain is built from TRDV1 and TRDJ1; TRDD2 might be the D (6 bases). CDR1 TSWWSYY and CDR2 QGS come from the germline V gene. This CDR3 comprises 19 residues. The V end lost 5 bases, the J end lost 2 bases, and 27 bases lay between the germline ends. This chain's CDR3 is CALGIKSYEHTPITDKLIF. In nucleotides, the CDR3 is TGTGCTCTTGGGATCAAATCCTACGAGCATACTCCCATTACCGATAAACTCATCTTT.

This clone was seen more than once but under ten times. The TCRdb record carries a much larger clone's protein, which differs from this DNA's translation at residue 8; a read error is the likely cause, and the protein listed here is the DNA translation. This chain connects TRDV3 to TRDJ1, with TRDD3 matching over 8 bases. Germline lookup yields CDR1 TVYSNPD and CDR2 GDNSRS (reference sequence). V trimming: 3 bases; J trimming: 0 bases; junction bases outside the gene matches: 18. CDR3 length: 18 amino acids. The CDR3 bases are TGTGCCTTCGGGGCCTTCCGCTGTACTGGGGGTCACACCGATAAACTCATCTTT. Its translation: CAFGAFRCTGGHTDKLIF.

This clone turned up a few times. TCRdb's protein, taken from a much larger clone, differs from this DNA's translation at residue 8, likely owing to a read error; the protein displayed comes from the DNA. The chain employs TRDV1 and TRDJ2; 7 bases match TRDD3. CDR3 length equals 18 residues. With V trimmed by 0 bases and J by 6 bases, 13 bases remained unmatched. Germline values: CDR1 TSWWSYY, CDR2 QGS. The CDR3 sequence is CALGELNSTWGKAAQLFF. CDR3 nucleotide sequence: TGTGCTCTTGGGGAACTCAATTCTACGTGGGGGAAAGCAGCACAACTCTTCTTT.

This clone rates as large. The chain employs TRDV1 and TRDJ2, with 9 bases identical to TRDD2. The trim removed 3 bases at V and 7 bases at J, leaving 30 bases unmatched. The CDR3 length is 23 residues. The germline V gene encodes CDR1 TSWWSYY and CDR2 QGS. CDR3 in DNA: TGTGCTCTTGGGGACCCAGATACCTTCCTACTAGGGATGGGGGACACCGGCGGAGCACAACTCTTCTTT. Encoded protein: CALGDPDTFLLGMGDTGGAQLFF.

This clone was observed a handful of times. A far larger clone is just one base off, so this is likely a read error. V and J are TRDV1 and TRDJ1; D remains ambiguous. V lost 4 bases and J 10 bases, leaving 13 bases between the germline ends. Germline values: CDR1 TSWWSYY, CDR2 QGS. This CDR3 comprises 12 residues. The CDR3 sequence: CALGGHPSGLIF. The CDR3 coding sequence is TGTGCTCTTGGGGGCCACCCGAGCGGACTCATCTTT.

This clone is medium-sized. This may be a read error: a much more frequent sequence differs by one nucleotide. The chain carries TRDV2 and TRDJ1, with 13 bases fitting TRDD3. Germline trimming cut 3 bases from V and 2 bases from J; bases unmatched to any gene: 17. This CDR3 is 20 amino acids long. Per the germline V gene, CDR1 is GEAIGNYY and CDR2 is EKD. The CDR3 loop reads CACDAVGLGDTEKGTDKLIF. CDR3 coding DNA: TGTGCCTGTGACGCCGTGGGACTGGGGGATACGGAAAAGGGAACCGATAAACTCATCTTT.

This clone was observed a few times. This rearrangement joins TRDV2 to TRDJ1, with 7 nucleotides matching TRDD3. With 2 bases clipped from V and 0 bases from J, the junction kept 5 bases outside the gene matches. This CDR3 contains 15 residues. Germline assignment: CDR1 GEAIGNYY and CDR2 EKD. The CDR3: CACDILGVYTDKLIF. CDR3 nucleotides: TGTGCCTGTGACATCCTGGGGGTTTACACCGATAAACTCATCTTT.

There are a few counts of this clone. This may arise from a read error, as a much more abundant clone is one base away. The CDR3 DNA sequence: TGTGCTCTTGGGGAACCGTCTCCACGACTGGTCTGGGGGGCCCCACTTTACACCAATAAACTCATCTTT. Protein sequence: CALGEPSPRLVWGAPLYTNKLIF. J is TRDJ1 and V is TRDV1; 7 bases fit TRDD3. The CDR3 runs 23 residues. CDR1 is TSWWSYY, CDR2 QGS, per germline.

The J gene is TRDJ1, the V gene TRAV29/DV5, with 10 bases aligning to TRDD3. The CDR3 is 20 amino acids. CDR1 and CDR2 from the germline V gene are NSMFDY and ISSIKDK. The chain's CDR3 is CSASLRHRWWGILGTDKLIF. The CDR3 DNA sequence: TGTTCCGCAAGCCTCAGGCACCGGTGGTGGGGGATACTCGGCACCGATAAACTCATCTTT.

This clone was seen a few times. Just one base apart from a much larger clone, this may be a read error. Other DNA sequences in this sample translate to the same CDR3. CDR3 nucleotides: TGTGCTCTTGGGGAACTAGTGATGGGGCGAGATACGGCCGATAAACTCATCTTT. The encoded protein is CALGELVMGRDTADKLIF. The rearrangement links TRDV1 to TRDJ1; maybe TRDD3 (6 bases). V dropped 0 bases and J dropped 3 bases, with 20 bases sitting between them. The CDR3 sequence is 18 residues long. Germline V CDR1 and CDR2: TSWWSYY, QGS.

In this sample, this clone turned up a few times. One base away lies a much larger clone, so this may be a sequencing read error. The sample contains more than one DNA sequence encoding this CDR3. This chain links TRDV1 with TRDJ1, with 10 positions matching TRDD3. Germline V gives CDR1 TSWWSYY, CDR2 QGS. This CDR3 region has 17 residues. The CDR3 is CALGEPRGIRETDKLIF. CDR3 coding DNA: TGTGCCCTTGGGGAACCCAGGGGGATACGGGAAACCGATAAACTCATCTTT.

This clone has more than one count but fewer than ten. The mismatch at residue 16 between this DNA's translation and the TCRdb protein of a much larger clone likely reflects a read error; the protein shown is translated from the DNA. The chain has TRDV1 and TRDJ1, with 9 bases matching TRDD3. CDR1 and CDR2 (germline): TSWWSYY, QGS. This CDR3 has 18 residues. The CDR3 sequence: CALGDHYLLGDSTDKPIF. The CDR3 region has the DNA TGTGCTCTTGGGGACCATTATCTTTTGGGGGATAGCACCGATAAACCCATCTTT.

This clone is medium-sized by share. This rearrangement joins TRDV1 to TRDJ1; tentatively, D is TRDD3 (6 bases). Germline loops: CDR1 TSWWSYY, CDR2 QGS. Between the trimmed V and J ends, which lost 1 base and 0 bases, there was a span of 27 bases. This CDR3 has 21 residues. The DNA of the CDR3 is TGTGCTCTTGGGGAACAAAAGGGCATCCCAGCTTGGGGGGCGTACACCGATAAACTCATCTTT. It yields the protein CALGEQKGIPAWGAYTDKLIF.

There are a few counts of this clone. This DNA's translation and the protein TCRdb lists, from a much larger clone, do not match at residue 12, likely due to a read error; the protein shown is translated from the DNA. The rearrangement links TRDV2 to TRDJ1; 10 nucleotides line up with TRDD3. V lost 1 base to trimming and J lost 0 bases; unmatched junction nucleotides: 10. CDR3 length equals 18 residues. CDR1 and CDR2 (germline): GEAIGNYY, EKD. CDR3 residues: CACDTVLGGYGYTDKLIF. CDR3 in DNA: TGTGCCTGTGACACTGTACTCGGGGGATACGGGTACACCGATAAACTCATCTTT.

Comments on this clone: This sequence is one base from a far larger clone and is likely a read error. This specimen includes other DNA sequences encoding the same CDR3. This chain connects TRDV2 to TRDJ1, with TRDD3 matching 7 bases. Losses at the gene ends were 0 bases for V and 0 bases for J; bases not matched to a gene: 21. Germline values: CDR1 GEAIGNYY, CDR2 EKD. This CDR3 region has 21 residues. The CDR3: CACDTVDPLGGGPPYTDKLIF. The CDR3 region has the DNA TGTGCCTGTGACACCGTAGATCCCCTTGGTGGGGGACCTCCCTACACCGATAAACTCATCTTT.

A remark on this clone: A much larger clone lies a single base off, so this may be a read error. Other DNA sequences in this specimen translate into the identical CDR3. The rearrangement joins TRDV1 to TRDJ1; maybe TRDD2 (9 bases). The CDR3 runs to 20 residues. CDR1 and CDR2 from the germline V gene are TSWWSYY and QGS. The CDR3 region has the DNA TGTGCCCTTGGGGGACTTCCGTCCTTCCTACAATTGGGGGATCCCGATAAACTCATCTTT. Its protein is CALGGLPSFLQLGDPDKLIF.

Concerning this clone itself: This likely traces to a read error, being one base from a far larger clone. The chain couples TRDV2 to TRDJ1, with 11 positions matching TRDD3. The germline V gene has CDR1 GEAIGNYY and CDR2 EKD. This CDR3 contains 17 residues. The V and J ends lost 1 base and 5 bases, in that order; junction bases with no gene match: 11. CDR3 protein: CACDTWYWGITPDKLIF. The CDR3 region has the DNA TGTGCCTGTGACACGTGGTACTGGGGGATAACGCCTGATAAACTCATCTTT.

Points on this clone: A read error is likely here: a far larger clone is one base away. The chain recombines TRDV2 with TRDJ1; 12 bases match TRDD3. Germline values: CDR1 GEAIGNYY, CDR2 EKD. The CDR3 length is 17 residues. CDR3 residues: CACDTDWGIPGTDKPIF. The CDR3 DNA reads TGTGCCTGTGACACCGACTGGGGGATACCTGGCACCGATAAACCCATCTTT.

This clone was observed a handful of times. A much larger clone lies one base from this, so it may be a read error. This specimen includes other DNA sequences encoding the same CDR3. The chain is built from TRDV1 and TRDJ1; D is perhaps TRDD3 (5 bases). CDR1 and CDR2 from the germline V gene are TSWWSYY and QGS. V lost 2 bases and J lost 7, with 32 bases in between. This CDR3 contains 20 residues. The CDR3 DNA sequence: TGTGCTCTTGGGGAATTACCCGTACGGGGAGATGAGATGTGGCCAGGTAAACTCATCTTT. It specifies CALGELPVRGDEMWPGKLIF.

On this clone itself: It differs at one base from a far larger clone, so likely a read error. The chain has TRDV1 and TRDJ1; TRDD2 matches at 9 bases. The CDR3 is 25 residues long. Germline V lookup: CDR1 TSWWSYY, CDR2 QGS. The CDR3 sequence: CAPGEPYPFLQDRIHILGATDKLIF. CDR3 DNA sequence: TGTGCTCCTGGGGAACCCTATCCCTTCCTACAAGATCGAATACACATTCTGGGGGCGACCGATAAACTCATCTTT.

A note on this clone: For this DNA, TCRdb reports the protein of a much larger clone, which diverges at residue 12, most likely from a read error; the protein presented here is translated directly from the DNA. The chain combines TRDV2 with TRDJ1; D remains unclear. CDR3 size: 15 residues. Germline V gene sequence: CDR1 GEAIGNYY, CDR2 EKD. CDR3 residues: CACDTVGANTDNLIF. The CDR3 bases are TGTGCCTGTGACACCGTCGGGGCTAACACCGATAACCTCATCTTT.